This TCR beta chain was sequenced for a study of OX40 agonist ivuxolimab in advanced cancers. Background for the entire study: Ivuxolimab, which targeted the costimulatory receptor OX40 (CD134), was an agonistic, fully human IgG2 monoclonal antibody. Intravenous ivuxolimab was administered to patients every 2 weeks at six dose levels: 0.01, 0.1, 0.3, 1.5, 3 and 10 mg/kg. Of the approximately 53 patients in dose escalation, approximately 20 had hepatocellular carcinoma, around 15 had melanoma, 9 had renal cell carcinoma and 9 had head and neck cancer. A male proportion of roughly 80% and a mean age of 60 years, ranging from about 20 to 85, were recorded for the dose-escalation cohort. Patients were allowed to have had prior anti-PD-1, anti-PD-L1 or anti-CTLA-4 therapy, and approximately 40% of the dose-escalation patients had been treated with checkpoint inhibitors. Partial responses occurred in three dose-escalation patients, of whom one had hepatocellular carcinoma and two had cutaneous melanoma. The point of sequencing TCRbeta in the periphery was to test whether ivuxolimab changed TCR sequence diversity and drove clonal T-cell expansion. The monotherapy dose-escalation portion (N = 52 patients) of the phase I ivuxolimab trial is reported in the paper.

Overall results and qualifications from the work: Which antigens the clonally expanded peripheral T cells were specific for was not determined. Clonal expansion of both CD4+ and CD8+ blood T cells was observed from baseline to week 6 at doses 0.1 to 3.0 mg/kg. In the 0.1-3.0 mg/kg groups, partial responders were among the patients with the lowest normalized peripheral clonal expansion, particularly in CD8+ T cells. After ivuxolimab, more expanded clones were found on average in CD8+ T cells than in CD4+ T cells. Low levels of normalized T-cell clonal expansion were also seen in some patients who did not respond.

Worth noting for this clone: Its antigen is unknown. No base qualities exist here, and no much larger clone lies one base off it. This same CDR3 is encoded by further DNA sequences in the sample.

Via the germline V gene, CDR1 is KGHSH and CDR2 LQKENI. The V and J ends are trimmed by 2 bases and 1 base, leaving 5 bases between them. The CDR3 runs 13 amino acids, cysteine and phenylalanine included. CDR3 DNA only is kept here, 39 bases in frame from base 1. For sequencing of the TCRbeta CDR3 region, genomic DNA was extracted from the sorted cells. TCRbeta CDR3 regions were sequenced using the immunoSEQ Assay. The table was pulled from immuneACCESS by TCRdb, which kept in-frame rearrangements only. Such tables lose some clones; where checked, under half of the loss comes from unresolved V genes, and the rest has no known cause. Recorded for this sample are about 90,000 clones; approximately 91% of them occurred a single time. The top ten constitute less than 0.35% of the sample. Patients with autoimmune disease history or receiving systemic immunosuppression were excluded from the trial. Peripheral blood for TCR sequencing was collected from all dose cohorts at baseline, on cycle 4 day 1, and on cycle 7 day 1. The samples were taken from a phase I, first-in-human, multicenter, open-label dose-escalation trial of ivuxolimab. Adults with locally advanced or metastatic melanoma, renal cell, hepatocellular, or head and neck squamous cell carcinoma were enrolled in the trial. Before TCR sequencing, CD4+ and CD8+ T cells were separately sorted from peripheral blood.

This chain is built from TRBV18 and TRBJ2-5; the D gene cannot be resolved reliably. Material: CD4+ or CD8+ T cells sorted from blood, obtained in a trial of the OX40 agonist ivuxolimab. This TCR was sampled from an adult with an advanced solid tumor such as melanoma, head and neck, liver or kidney cancer. This receptor carries the CDR3 CASSPLPQETQYF. The base sequence is TGTGCCAGCTCACCATTACCCCAAGAGACCCAGTACTTC.